What follows are 10 T cell receptor beta chains derived from one specimen sequenced in a study of cytomegalovirus exposure and HLA in healthy donors. This PCR relied on a set of 60 Vbeta primers and 13 Jbeta primers. The protocol was immunoSEQ multiplex PCR, while the TCRdb copy is restricted to in-frame clones and leaves out a portion. This table holds more than 80,000 clones, roughly 76% found once. What was sequenced was PBMCs. These receptors were taken from a human donor in good health.

The V gene is TRBV7-9, the J gene TRBJ1-1; 7 positions match TRBD1. The germline gives CDR1 SEHNR, CDR2 FQNEAQ (reference sequence). Trimming removed 1 base from V and 6 bases from J; junction bases left unmatched: 8. The CDR3 runs 15 residues. CDR3 loop: CASSLETGSVAEAFF. CDR3 coding DNA: TGTGCCAGCAGCTTAGAGACAGGGAGTGTCGCTGAAGCTTTCTTT.

In the case of this clone: Within the sample, other DNA sequences also encode this same CDR3. The chain recombines TRBV18 with TRBJ2-3; D call uncertain. CDR3 size: 12 residues. V gave up 2 bases and J gave up 3 bases, with 3 bases separating them. Germline-derived CDR1 and CDR2 are KGHSH and LQKENI. The CDR3: CASSPSTDTQYF. In DNA, the CDR3 is TGTGCCAGCTCACCATCAACAGATACGCAGTATTTT.

The chain has TRBV9 and TRBJ2-7; 9 nucleotides align to TRBD1. CDR3 size: 14 residues. The V segment lost 3 bases and the J segment 3 bases; nucleotides outside the gene matches: 4. CDR1 is SGDLS and CDR2 is YYNGEE in the germline V gene. The CDR3 region is CASSEGQGDYEQYF. The CDR3 nucleotides are TGTGCCAGCAGCGAGGGACAGGGAGACTACGAGCAGTACTTC. Filled out from reference TRBV9 and TRBJ2-7, the complete variable domain reads DSGVTQTPKHLITATGQRVTLRCSPRSGDLSVYWYQQSLDQGLQFLIQYYNGEERAKGNILERFSAQQFPDLHSELNLSSLELGDSALYFCASSEGQGDYEQYFGPGTRLTVT.

The rearrangement uses TRBV9 and TRBJ1-1; unclear D gene. The CDR3 length is 15 residues. V lost 3 bases and J 0 bases, leaving 12 bases between the germline ends. Germline V gene sequence: CDR1 SGDLS, CDR2 YYNGEE. CDR3 bases: TGTGCCAGCAGCGATTCGAGGGAGATGAACACTGAAGCTTTCTTT. It yields the protein CASSDSREMNTEAFF.

The chain has TRBV11-2 and TRBJ2-1, with D uncertain. CDR1 is SGHAT, CDR2 FQNNGV, per germline. Trimming took 10 bases from V and 6 from J, leaving 13 bases between them. CDR3 size: 12 residues. CDR3 sequence (DNA): TGTGCCACCAGTGGCCGCTCCAATGAGCAGTTCTTC. Amino acid sequence: CATSGRSNEQFF. The whole variable domain, filled in from reference TRBV11-2 and TRBJ2-1, reads EAGVAQSPRYKIIEKRQSVAFWCNPISGHATLYWYQQILGQGPKLLIQFQNNGVVDDSQLPKDRFSAERLKGVDSTLKIQPAKLEDSAVYLCATSGRSNEQFFGPGTRLTVL.

Comment on this clone: An end of the junction does not agree with germline; a read error may underlie this. The chain links TRBV18 to TRBJ1-1; 7 bases are a match to TRBD1. Germline CDR1 reads KGHSH; CDR2 reads LQKENI. This CDR3 has 16 residues. The CDR3 reads CASSPTGLGMNTEAFF. The DNA for the CDR3 is TGTGCCAGCTCACCGACAGGGCTCGGCATGAATACTGAAGCTTTCTTT.

This chain links TRBV11-2 with TRBJ2-1; 8 positions agree with TRBD2. With V trimmed by 5 bases and J by 7 bases, 7 bases remained unmatched. CDR3 length: 14 amino acids. The V gene's germline CDR1 is SGHAT and CDR2 FQNNGV. The CDR3 nucleotides read TGTGCCAGCAGCCCTTGGCTAGCGGGTAATGAGCAGTTCTTC. Its translation is CASSPWLAGNEQFF.

This clone has a handful of counts. The chain joins TRBV5-4 to TRBJ2-3, with TRBD2 identical over 7 bases. The CDR3 runs to 15 residues. The junction had 12 bases not matched to a gene; V was cut back by 4 bases and J by 7 bases. From germline, CDR1 is SGHNT and CDR2 YYREEE (reference sequence). CDR3 nucleotides: TGTGCCAGCAGCCCGTGGCTAGCGGTTGGCTATACGCAGTATTTT. Protein product: CASSPWLAVGYTQYF.

V is TRBV18 and J is TRBJ1-3, with 7 bases fitting TRBD1. CDR1 KGHSH and CDR2 LQKENI come from the germline V gene. V trimming: 5 bases; J trimming: 0 bases; junction bases outside the gene matches: 1. This CDR3 is built from 14 residues. CDR3 DNA: TGTGCCAGCTCAAGACAGGGCTCTGGAAACACCATATATTTT. This translates into CASSRQGSGNTIYF.

V gene TRBV29-1 combines with J gene TRBJ1-1; 7 bases are a match to TRBD1. Per germline, CDR1 SQVTM and CDR2 ANQGSEA. The CDR3 contains 13 residues. Losses at the gene ends were 7 bases for V and 1 base for J; bases not matched to a gene: 6. In nucleotides, the CDR3 is TGCAGCGGGTACAGGGGAGGGAACACTGAAGCTTTCTTT. Amino acid sequence: CSGYRGGNTEAFF.